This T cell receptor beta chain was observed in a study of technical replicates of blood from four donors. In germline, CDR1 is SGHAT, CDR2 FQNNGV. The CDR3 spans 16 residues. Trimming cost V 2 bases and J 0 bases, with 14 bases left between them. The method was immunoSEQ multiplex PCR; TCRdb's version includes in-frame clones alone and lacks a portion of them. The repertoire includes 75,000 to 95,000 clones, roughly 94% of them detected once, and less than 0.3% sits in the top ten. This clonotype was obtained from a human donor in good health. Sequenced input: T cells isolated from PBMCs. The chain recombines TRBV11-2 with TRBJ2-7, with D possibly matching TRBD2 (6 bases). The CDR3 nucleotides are TGTGCCAGCAGCTTAAATTCCGGGGGAAGCTCCTACGAGCAGTACTTC. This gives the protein CASSLNSGGSSYEQYF.